These 30 T cell receptor beta chains were sequenced from one sample in a study of CD8 T cells in ankylosing spondylitis. Study-wide points: A motif of several highly homologous TCR beta variants was seen as apparently characteristic of ankylosing spondylitis blood.

These receptors have no identified antigens. TCRdb used MiXCR to reprocess the 5' RACE reads, holding one entry per CDR3 protein. Altogether fewer than 550,000 distinct CDR3 sequences are present, approximately 5% being singletons, with the ten largest covering under 4.5%. Sequencing was performed on blood, either unsorted or a sorted T cell fraction (not recorded which). The receptors derive from a male donor with ankylosing spondylitis.

This clonotype was recorded at least ten times. The rearrangement uses TRBV5-1 and TRBJ2-1, with D unresolved. Trimming cost V 2 bases and J 2 bases, with 5 bases left between them. The CDR3 totals 13 residues. CDR1 SGHRS and CDR2 YFSETQ come from the germline V gene. The CDR3 region has the DNA TGCGCCAGCAGCTTTGGTACCTACAATGAGCAGTTCTTC. Translated, it gives CASSFGTYNEQFF.

This clonotype appeared many times. The chain has TRBV20-1 and TRBJ2-5, with D perhaps matching TRBD1 (5 bases). CDR1 is DFQATT, CDR2 SNEGSKA, per germline (reference sequence). This CDR3 has 13 amino acids. V was clipped by 3 bases and J by 9 bases, with 17 bases between them. CDR3 sequence reads: CSASSAGEGAQYF. DNA of the CDR3: TGCAGTGCTAGTTCGGCAGGTGAAGGGGCCCAGTACTTC.

A word on this clonotype: A much more abundant neighbour one base away suggests this may be a read error. This sequence joins TRBV7-2 and TRBJ1-3; TRBD1 aligns across 7 bases. This CDR3 region has 13 residues. In germline, CDR1 is SGHTA, CDR2 FQGNSA. CDR3 loop: CASSARGGNTLYF. The DNA of the CDR3 is TGTGCCAGCAGCGCCAGGGGGGGAAACACCCTATATTTT.

This clonotype was observed at least ten times. This CDR3 is CASSYHGGASTDTQYF. The CDR3 nucleotides are TGTGCCAGCAGCTACCACGGGGGGGCTAGCACAGATACGCAGTATTTT. The chain employs TRBV9 and TRBJ2-3, with TRBD2 matching over 8 bases. Germline CDR1 reads SGDLS; CDR2 reads YYNGEE. CDR3 length equals 16 residues. The V and J ends lost 4 bases and 0 bases, in that order; junction bases with no gene match: 7. Drawing the rest from reference TRBV9 and TRBJ2-3, the complete variable domain is DSGVTQTPKHLITATGQRVTLRCSPRSGDLSVYWYQQSLDQGLQFLIQYYNGEERAKGNILERFSAQQFPDLHSELNLSSLELGDSALYFCASSYHGGASTDTQYFGPGTRLTVL.

The V and J genes are TRBV6-2 or TRBV6-3 and TRBJ2-7, with a possible D match to TRBD1 (5 bases). CDR1 MNHEY and CDR2 SVGEGT come from the germline V gene. The CDR3 is 14 amino acids. The V and J ends lost 0 bases and 5 bases respectively, with 11 bases between them. CDR3 sequence (DNA): TGTGCCAGCAGTTACTCGATTCCAGGGCACGAGCAGTACTTC. This codes for CASSYSIPGHEQYF.

The chain employs TRBV5-1 and TRBJ2-5; D gene unclear. This CDR3 is built from 14 residues. Germline V gene lookup returns CDR1 SGHRS and CDR2 YFSETQ. V lost 0 bases and J 5 bases, leaving 11 bases between the germline ends. This CDR3 is CASSLDVTRETQYF. The CDR3 DNA reads as TGCGCCAGCAGCTTGGATGTGACGAGGGAGACCCAGTACTTC.

To note about this clonotype: Given a much more abundant clone one base away, this may be a read error. The chain combines TRBV5-1 with TRBJ1-5, with D hard to call. Germline V gives CDR1 SGHRS, CDR2 YFSETQ. CDR3 length: 14 amino acids. CDR3 residues: CASSFGWGDQPKHF. The CDR3 DNA sequence: TGCGCCAGCAGCTTTGGGTGGGGAGATCAGCCCAAGCATTTT.

The chain links TRBV5-6 to TRBJ2-2, with D perhaps being TRBD1 or TRBD2 (5 bases each). Germline-derived CDR1 and CDR2 are SGHDT and YYEEEE. The CDR3 totals 15 residues. Trimming left V 5 bases short and J 3 bases short, with 14 bases between. CDR3 sequence (DNA): TGTGCCAGCAGTTACGGGACGGTGGACACCGGGGAGCTGTTTTTT. The encoded protein is CASSYGTVDTGELFF.

This clonotype has ten or more counts. The V and J genes are TRBV5-6 and TRBJ2-2, with 8 positions matching TRBD1. Trimming at V came to 0 bases and at J to 6 bases, leaving 7 bases not matched to a gene. The germline CDR1 and CDR2 sequences are SGHDT and YYEEEE. The CDR3 sequence is 16 residues long. CDR3: CASSLVAGGSPGELFF. CDR3 DNA sequence: TGTGCCAGCAGCTTGGTTGCAGGGGGCAGCCCCGGGGAGCTGTTTTTT.

There are many counts of this clonotype. V is TRBV20-1 and J is TRBJ2-7; maybe TRBD2 (6 bases). In germline, CDR1 is DFQATT, CDR2 SNEGSKA (reference sequence). V lost 6 bases to trimming and J lost 2 bases, with 14 bases between them. This CDR3 is 13 amino acids long. In nucleotides, the CDR3 is TGCAGTGCGAGGGGACCGGGAGCCTACGAGCAGTACTTC. Encoded protein: CSARGPGAYEQYF.

The chain joins TRBV2 to TRBJ2-2; D perhaps matches TRBD2 (5 bases). The germline V gene encodes CDR1 SNHLY and CDR2 FYNNEI. Trimming pared 8 bases from V and 4 bases from J, leaving 11 bases between. This CDR3 contains 13 residues. CDR3 region: CASGSRGTGELFF. In DNA, the CDR3 is TGTGCCAGCGGATCCCGGGGCACCGGGGAGCTGTTTTTT.

This clonotype was recorded many times. The CDR3: CASSLAAYNEQFF. The CDR3 DNA is TGTGCCAGCAGCTTAGCGGCCTACAATGAGCAGTTCTTC. The rearrangement links TRBV7-2 to TRBJ2-1; the D is unclear. V was pared by 0 bases and J by 2 bases, with 2 bases between. Germline assignment: CDR1 SGHTA and CDR2 FQGNSA. The CDR3 sequence is 13 residues long.

The V call is TRBV11-1, the J call TRBJ2-5, with 7 positions matching TRBD1. The CDR3 consists of 12 residues. J was trimmed by 8 bases and V by 5 bases; bases with no gene match: 5. Germline V CDR1 and CDR2: SGHAT, FQDESV (reference sequence). DNA for the CDR3: TGTGCCAGCAGCCCTGACAGGGTCACCCAGTACTTC. Its protein product is CASSPDRVTQYF. Complete variable domain (other parts from reference TRBV11-1 and TRBJ2-5): EAEVAQSPRYKITEKSQAVAFWCDPISGHATLYWYRQILGQGPELLVQFQDESVVDDSQLPKDRFSAERLKGVDSTLKIQPAELGDSAMYLCASSPDRVTQYFGPGTRLLVL.

This clonotype was picked up many times. The CDR3 here is CASSFGTWGTEAFF. The CDR3 DNA sequence: TGCGCCAGCAGCTTTGGGACCTGGGGAACTGAAGCTTTCTTT. This rearrangement joins TRBV5-1 to TRBJ1-1; D might be TRBD1 (5 bases). CDR1 SGHRS and CDR2 YFSETQ come from the germline V gene. V lost 2 bases to trimming and J lost 5 bases, with 13 bases between them. CDR3 length: 14 residues.

This clonotype has ten or more counts. This sequence joins TRBV4-3 and TRBJ2-1; D is perhaps TRBD1 or TRBD2 (5 bases each). Germline CDR1 reads LGHNA; CDR2 reads YSLEER. The CDR3 extends over 16 amino acids. With 0 bases removed from V and 9 bases from J, the gap between germline ends came to 18 bases. Here the CDR3 reads CASSQDPWGSSGEQFF. The DNA for the CDR3 is TGCGCCAGCAGCCAAGATCCGTGGGGGTCTTCAGGTGAGCAGTTCTTC.

This clonotype showed up many times. The V call is TRBV24-1, the J call TRBJ1-5; 9 bases fit TRBD1. Per the germline V gene, CDR1 is KGHDR and CDR2 is SFDVKD. The CDR3 is 16 amino acids. J lost 3 bases, V lost 3 bases, and 5 bases had no gene match. This CDR3 reads CATSDRTGAFNQPQHF. CDR3 nucleotide sequence: TGTGCCACCAGTGATCGGACAGGGGCCTTCAATCAGCCCCAGCATTTT.

In regard to this clonotype: A much larger clonotype is one base distant, so this may be a read error. CDR3 sequence (DNA): TGTGCCAGTGGGGCTAGCGGGACCTACGAGCAGTACTTC. Its translation is CASGASGTYEQYF. This chain uses TRBV6-6 with TRBJ2-7; 9 bases align to TRBD2. This CDR3 has 13 amino acids. V trimming: 9 bases; J trimming: 2 bases; junction bases outside the gene matches: 5. The germline V gene encodes CDR1 MNHNY and CDR2 SVGAGI (reference sequence).

This clonotype has ten or more counts. The V and J genes are TRBV5-1 and TRBJ2-3, with D uncertain. V was cut by 0 bases and J by 3 bases, with 8 bases left in between. Germline CDR1 is SGHRS and CDR2 is YFSETQ. This CDR3 comprises 14 residues. This chain's CDR3 is CASSLESQTDTQYF. CDR3 sequence (DNA): TGCGCCAGCAGCTTGGAGTCTCAGACAGATACGCAGTATTTT.

This clonotype occurred many times. V and J are TRBV20-1 and TRBJ2-1; D possibly corresponds to TRBD1 (6 bases). Per the germline V gene, CDR1 is DFQATT and CDR2 is SNEGSKA (reference sequence). Trimming removed 5 bases at V and 4 bases at J, with 15 bases between. The CDR3 is made up of 14 amino acids. The CDR3 region has the DNA TGCAGTGCTTTCTCAGGGGCCTCATACAATGAGCAGTTCTTC. As protein: CSAFSGASYNEQFF.

This clonotype was seen many times. The rearrangement uses TRBV20-1 and TRBJ1-2; D perhaps matches TRBD1 (5 bases). There are 13 residues in the CDR3. Looked up from germline, CDR1 is DFQATT and CDR2 is SNEGSKA (reference sequence). V was clipped by 2 bases and J by 7 bases, with 14 bases between them. Written as DNA, the CDR3 is TGCAGTGCTAGAATTGTGAGGGGTAGTGGCTACACCTTC. Translation: CSARIVRGSGYTF.

This clonotype appeared many times. The chain recombines TRBV20-1 with TRBJ1-2; D is unclear. The V end was cut by 4 bases, the J end by 0 bases, with 12 bases between. The CDR3 totals 14 residues. Germline V lookup: CDR1 DFQATT, CDR2 SNEGSKA (reference sequence). The CDR3 DNA reads as TGCAGTGCTACTGTAGTCTCTTCTAACTATGGCTACACCTTC. Its protein product is CSATVVSSNYGYTF.

This clonotype was counted at least ten times. The rearrangement joins TRBV5-1 to TRBJ2-7, with a possible D match to TRBD1 (6 bases). CDR3 length equals 14 residues. The V end was cut by 4 bases, the J end by 3 bases, with 14 bases between. Looked up from germline, CDR1 is SGHRS and CDR2 is YFSETQ. This CDR3 is CASSLGQYGYEQYF. CDR3 DNA: TGCGCCAGCAGCCTAGGACAGTACGGCTACGAGCAGTACTTC.

This clonotype was seen ten or more times. This chain connects TRBV5-1 to TRBJ2-1; tentative D call: TRBD2 (6 bases). This CDR3 spans 16 amino acids. Trimming left V 6 bases short and J 1 base short, with 17 bases between. The germline V gene encodes CDR1 SGHRS and CDR2 YFSETQ. The CDR3 sequence is CASNPNGGGSYNEQFF. CDR3 sequence (DNA): TGCGCCAGCAACCCAAACGGGGGTGGGTCCTACAATGAGCAGTTCTTC.

This clonotype was observed at least ten times. The rearrangement links TRBV7-9 to TRBJ2-3; D remains unclear. CDR1 is SEHNR, CDR2 FQNEAQ, per germline (reference sequence). The V end lost 2 bases, the J end lost 5 bases, and 5 bases lay between the germline ends. The length of the CDR3 is 12 residues. The CDR3 sequence is CASSLLEDTQYF. In DNA, the CDR3 is TGTGCCAGCAGCTTACTGGAAGATACGCAGTATTTT.

This clonotype was found many times. V and J are TRBV7-2 and TRBJ2-1, with 7 bases that match TRBD1. J was trimmed by 6 bases and V by 5 bases; bases with no gene match: 7. The CDR3 consists of 14 residues. CDR1 is SGHTA and CDR2 is FQGNSA in the germline V gene. The CDR3 region has the DNA TGTGCCAGCAGCCTAAGACAGGGAAGCAATGAGCAGTTCTTC. It translates to CASSLRQGSNEQFF. The full variable domain, with the rest looked up from reference TRBV7-2 and TRBJ2-1, is GAGVSQSPSNKVTEKGKDVELRCDPISGHTALYWYRQSLGQGLEFLIYFQGNSAPDKSGLPSDRFSAERTGGSVSTLTIQRTQQEDSAVYLCASSLRQGSNEQFFGPGTRLTVL.

This clonotype occurred many times. The chain has TRBV20-1 and TRBJ2-1; TRBD1 aligns across 7 bases. CDR3 length: 15 amino acids. With 4 bases clipped from V and 1 base from J, the junction kept 7 bases outside the gene matches. From germline, CDR1 is DFQATT and CDR2 SNEGSKA (reference sequence). The CDR3: CSATRQGTSYNEQFF. The CDR3, as DNA: TGCAGTGCTACACGACAGGGAACTTCCTACAATGAGCAGTTCTTC.

This clonotype was found many times. This chain links TRBV4-3 with TRBJ1-4; D call uncertain. The CDR3 consists of 15 residues. Trimming removed 0 bases at V and 0 bases at J, with 5 bases between. Germline V gene lookup returns CDR1 LGHNA and CDR2 YSLEER. DNA for the CDR3: TGCGCCAGCAGCCAAGACGGTGCAACTAATGAAAAACTGTTTTTT. It translates to CASSQDGATNEKLFF.

Many counts were recorded for this clonotype. The chain employs TRBV15 and TRBJ1-2, with D uncertain. CDR3 length equals 13 residues. Germline loops: CDR1 LNHNV, CDR2 YYDKDF (reference sequence). V dropped 0 bases and J dropped 4 bases, with 6 bases sitting between them. CDR3 coding DNA: TGTGCCACCAGCAGAGATATCCTCTATGGCTACACCTTC. Residues: CATSRDILYGYTF.

This clonotype was detected many times. The chain carries TRBV20-1 and TRBJ2-2; no clear D gene. The CDR3 runs to 10 residues. Germline assignment: CDR1 DFQATT and CDR2 SNEGSKA (reference sequence). V was trimmed by 3 bases and J by 6 bases, leaving 2 bases between them. CDR3 DNA sequence: TGCAGTGCTAGTGCCGGGGAGCTGTTTTTT. This translates into CSASAGELFF.

This clonotype was seen ten or more times. The chain couples TRBV9 to TRBJ2-3; 8 nucleotides agree with TRBD2. Losses at the gene ends were 4 bases for V and 6 bases for J; bases not matched to a gene: 16. This CDR3 is built from 17 residues. CDR1 SGDLS and CDR2 YYNGEE come from the germline V gene. CDR3 bases: TGTGCCAGCAGCTTAAGAGGAGGGCGGGGGGCGGAGGATACGCAGTATTTT. Translating gives CASSLRGGRGAEDTQYF. The entire variable domain, with the rest obtained from reference TRBV9 and TRBJ2-3, is as follows: DSGVTQTPKHLITATGQRVTLRCSPRSGDLSVYWYQQSLDQGLQFLIQYYNGEERAKGNILERFSAQQFPDLHSELNLSSLELGDSALYFCASSLRGGRGAEDTQYFGPGTRLTVL.